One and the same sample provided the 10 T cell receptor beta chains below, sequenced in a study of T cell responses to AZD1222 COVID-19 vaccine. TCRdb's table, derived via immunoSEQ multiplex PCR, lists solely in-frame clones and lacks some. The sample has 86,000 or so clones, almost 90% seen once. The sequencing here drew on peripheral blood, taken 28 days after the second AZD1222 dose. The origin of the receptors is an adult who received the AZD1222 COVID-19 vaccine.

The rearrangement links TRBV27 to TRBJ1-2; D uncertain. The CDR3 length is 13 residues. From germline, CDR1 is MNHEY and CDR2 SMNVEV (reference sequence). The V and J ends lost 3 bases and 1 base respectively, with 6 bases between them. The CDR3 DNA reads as TGTGCCAGCAGTTTTCAGAATAACTATGGCTACACCTTC. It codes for CASSFQNNYGYTF.

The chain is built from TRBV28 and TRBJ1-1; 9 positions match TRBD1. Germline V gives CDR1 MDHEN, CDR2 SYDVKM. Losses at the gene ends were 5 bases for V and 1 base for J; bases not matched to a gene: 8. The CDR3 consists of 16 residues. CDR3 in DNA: TGTGCCAGCAGTCCGACAGGGGGTGCAGGGAACACTGAAGCTTTCTTT. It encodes CASSPTGGAGNTEAFF.

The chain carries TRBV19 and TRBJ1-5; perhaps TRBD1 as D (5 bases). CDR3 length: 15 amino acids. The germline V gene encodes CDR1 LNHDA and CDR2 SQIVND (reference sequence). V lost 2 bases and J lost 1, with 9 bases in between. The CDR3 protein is CASSIFRGSNQPQHF. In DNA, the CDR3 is TGTGCCAGTAGTATATTTAGGGGAAGCAATCAGCCCCAGCATTTT.

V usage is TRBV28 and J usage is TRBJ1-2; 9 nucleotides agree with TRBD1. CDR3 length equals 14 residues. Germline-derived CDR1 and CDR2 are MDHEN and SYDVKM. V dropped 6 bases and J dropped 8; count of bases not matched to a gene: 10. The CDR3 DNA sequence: TGTGCCAGCAGACGAGATGGGACAGGGAGAGGCTACACCTTC. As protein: CASRRDGTGRGYTF.

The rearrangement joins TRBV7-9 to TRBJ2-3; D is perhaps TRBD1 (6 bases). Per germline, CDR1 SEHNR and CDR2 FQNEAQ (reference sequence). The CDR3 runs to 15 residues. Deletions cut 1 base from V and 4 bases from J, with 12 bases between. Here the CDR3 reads CASSLVGAPPDTQYF. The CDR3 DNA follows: TGTGCCAGCAGCTTAGTGGGGGCCCCCCCAGATACGCAGTATTTT.

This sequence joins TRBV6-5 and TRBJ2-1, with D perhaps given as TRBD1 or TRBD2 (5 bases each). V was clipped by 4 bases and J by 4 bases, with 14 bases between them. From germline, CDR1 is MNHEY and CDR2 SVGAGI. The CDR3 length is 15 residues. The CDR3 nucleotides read TGTGCCAGCAGTTCTGCCAGGGAGTTATACAATGAGCAGTTCTTC. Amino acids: CASSSARELYNEQFF.

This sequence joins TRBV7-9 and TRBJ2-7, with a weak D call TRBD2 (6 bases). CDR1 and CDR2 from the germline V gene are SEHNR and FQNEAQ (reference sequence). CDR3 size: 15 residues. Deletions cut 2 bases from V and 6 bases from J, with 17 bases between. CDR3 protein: CASSLSLAPGGEQYF. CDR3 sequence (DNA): TGTGCCAGCAGCTTAAGTCTAGCCCCCGGGGGCGAGCAGTACTTC.

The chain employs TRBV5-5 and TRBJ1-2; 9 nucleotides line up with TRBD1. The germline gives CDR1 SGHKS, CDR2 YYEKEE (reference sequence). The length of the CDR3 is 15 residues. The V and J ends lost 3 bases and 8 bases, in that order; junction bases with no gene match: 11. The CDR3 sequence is CASSSEPGQGLGYTF. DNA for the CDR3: TGTGCCAGCAGCTCCGAACCTGGACAGGGGTTGGGCTACACCTTC.

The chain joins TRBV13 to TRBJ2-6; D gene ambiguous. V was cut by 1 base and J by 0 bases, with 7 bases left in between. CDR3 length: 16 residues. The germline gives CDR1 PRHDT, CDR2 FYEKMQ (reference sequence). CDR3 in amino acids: CASSLVGFSGANVLTF. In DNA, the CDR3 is TGTGCCAGCAGCTTAGTGGGGTTCTCTGGGGCCAACGTCCTGACTTTC. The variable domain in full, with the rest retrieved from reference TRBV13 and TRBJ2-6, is AAGVIQSPRHLIKEKRETATLKCYPIPRHDTVYWYQQGPGQDPQFLISFYEKMQSDKGSIPDRFSAQQFSDYHSELNMSSLELGDSALYFCASSLVGFSGANVLTFGAGSRLTVL.

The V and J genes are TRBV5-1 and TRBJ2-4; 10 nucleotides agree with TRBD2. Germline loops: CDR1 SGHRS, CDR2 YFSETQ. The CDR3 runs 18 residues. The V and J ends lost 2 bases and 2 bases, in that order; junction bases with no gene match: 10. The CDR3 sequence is CASSFLAGAPDTKNIQYF. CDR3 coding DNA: TGCGCCAGCAGCTTTCTAGCGGGGGCTCCTGATACCAAAAACATTCAGTACTTC.